A single sample is the source of the 3 T cell receptor beta chains below, sequenced in a study of CD8+ T cells in alopecia areata. Extracted RNA was reverse transcribed into cDNA, the sequencing template. Here immunoSEQ multiplex PCR was the method, and the copy in TCRdb shows in-frame clones only, minus some. The data show 110,000 to 150,000 clones, approximately 50% seen once. Sequences were derived from CD4+ T cells sorted from blood, sampled at week 0. Every receptor here comes from a human donor with alopecia areata.

The genes are TRBV6-6 and TRBJ2-7; TRBD1 matches 10 bases. Germline V CDR1 and CDR2: MNHNY, SVGAGI (reference sequence). The CDR3 is 13 amino acids. Trimming took 5 bases from V and 6 from J; bases not matched to a gene: 4. CDR3 DNA: TGTGCCAGCAGTGACAGGGGGCCTTTCGAGCAGTACTTC. Protein: CASSDRGPFEQYF.

J is TRBJ2-4 and V is TRBV6-5; D possibly corresponds to TRBD2 (6 bases). CDR3 length: 15 residues. Looked up from germline, CDR1 is MNHEY and CDR2 is SVGAGI. Trimming shortened V by 5 bases and J by 0 bases, and 11 bases separated the two germline ends. The DNA of the CDR3 is TGTGCCAGCAGTCAGCCGGGGGAAGCCAAAAACATTCAGTACTTC. Its protein is CASSQPGEAKNIQYF.

This chain uses TRBV6-5 with TRBJ1-2; maybe TRBD1 (5 bases). V shed 7 bases and J shed 5 bases, with 11 bases lying between them. This CDR3 comprises 12 residues. Germline-derived CDR1 and CDR2 are MNHEY and SVGAGI. The CDR3 sequence: CASTPGQYGYTF. The DNA for the CDR3 is TGTGCCAGCACCCCGGGGCAGTATGGCTACACCTTC.